Listed below are T cell receptor delta chains from one sample, sequenced in a study of Vδ1+ human thymocytes. TCRdb reprocessed the multiplex PCR reads using CATT. The sample consists of 70,000 to 90,000 delta-chain clones, about 35% of them appearing once. The sample was Vdelta1+ gamma-delta thymocytes from the thymus. The receptors were sampled from a boy in the first two years of life who had congenital heart surgery. Each CDR3 is given with its conserved first and last residue. The D gene is left open where the match is weak. Not all rows give a size; the values are once, few, many and, for expanded clones, a class.

j_call | d_call | clone_size | v_call | cdr3_nt | cdr3_aa
TRDJ1 | - | once | TRDV1 | TGTGCTCTTGGGGAACCCCTTCTGGGACACACCGATAAACTCATCTTT | CALGEPLLGHTDKLIF
TRDJ1 | - | - | TRDV1 | TGTGCTCTTGGGGAGCCTTCCTTAGGAAGGGGGACCCTTAAACTCATCTTT | CALGEPSLGRGTLKLIF
TRDJ1 | - | - | TRDV1 | TGTGCTCTTGGGGAACTAGTCTCTACCGGGGGCTACACCGATAAACTCATCTTT | CALGELVSTGGYTDKLIF
TRDJ1 | TRDD3 | - | TRDV1 | TGTGCTCTTGGGGAACTAGGCCTTCCTAGGACATACTGGGGGATACGTGCCACCGATAAACTCATCTTT | CALGELGLPRTYWGIRATDKLIF
TRDJ1 | TRDD3 | few | TRDV2 | TGTGCCTGTGACACGGACGCCAATTACTGGGGGATACGCGGCGCCACATCCTCGCTCAGGTACACCGATAAACTCATCTTT | CACDTDANYWGIRGATSSLRYTDKLIF
TRDJ1 | TRDD3 | few | TRDV1 | TGTGCTCTTGGGGAATTACGCGGGGCTAAACTGGGGATCCTAGGACTGTACACCGATAAACTCATCTTT | CALGELRGAKLGILGLYTDKLIF
TRDJ1 | TRDD3 | - | TRDV1 | TGTGCTCTTGGGGAACTAGGTCCGGGGTTTGCAAGGCCCTACTGGGGGATACCCGATAAACTCATCTTT | CALGELGPGFARPYWGIPDKLIF
TRDJ1 | - | few | TRDV1 | TGTGCTCTTGGGGACGACGCACTACGGGGGGGAGCGTACACCGATAAACTCATCTTT | CALGDDALRGGAYTDKLIF
TRDJ1 | TRDD3 | - | TRDV1 | TGTGCTCTTGGGGATCAACTTCACTCCCGTTACTGGGGACGATGGGAACTCATCTTT | CALGDQLHSRYWGRWELIF
TRDJ1 | - | - | TRDV1 | TGTGCTCTTGGGAAGGATGTCACCAACACCGATAAACTCATCTTT | CALGKDVTNTDKLIF
TRDJ1 | TRDD3 | few | TRDV1 | TGTGCTCTTGGGGAGGTTCCGGGGAAGTCCGTACTGGGGGATAAACTCATCTTT | CALGEVPGKSVLGDKLIF
TRDJ1 | TRDD3 | - | TRDV1 | TGTGCTCTTGGGGAACTTATAGGGCCCTCTTTTAACTGGGGGATACGAGTAGACGATAAACTCATCTTT | CALGELIGPSFNWGIRVDDKLIF
TRDJ1 | TRDD3 | few | TRDV1 | TGTGCTCTTGGGGAATCCCTATACTGGGGGATCAAACTCATCTTT | CALGESLYWGIKLIF
TRDJ1 | TRDD2 | - | TRDV1 | TGTGCTCTTGGGGGATTCCTTCCTACGAAAGTTTGGTACACCGATAAACTCATCTTT | CALGGFLPTKVWYTDKLIF
TRDJ1 | TRDD3 | - | TRDV1 | TGTGCTCTTGGGGAGCCAATTCTTTGTACTGGGGGAGACACCGATAAACTCATCTTT | CALGEPILCTGGDTDKLIF